A single sample is the source of the 23 T cell receptor beta chains below, sequenced in a study of shared clonotypes between healthy human individuals. Sequencing was performed with immunoSEQ multiplex PCR; in TCRdb, only in-frame clones are kept and a portion is missing. The sample lists about 550,000 clones, 95% to 96% occurring once. Naive-designated CD8 cells lacked CD45RO, were positively enriched for CCR7, and omitted terminally differentiated effector memory CD45RA+ cells. The sequencing sample was made of naive CD8+ T cells sorted from blood. These receptors were obtained from a woman in her 30s in good health.

The V and J genes are TRBV29-1 and TRBJ2-1; no firm D call. The germline CDR1 and CDR2 sequences are SQVTM and ANQGSEA. The CDR3 runs to 12 residues. The ends were cut back, 4 bases at V and 7 bases at J, with 11 bases in the middle. The chain's CDR3 is CSVVAYMNEQFF. Here the CDR3 DNA reads TGCAGCGTTGTCGCGTATATGAATGAGCAGTTCTTC.

The chain combines TRBV5-1 with TRBJ2-7; the match to TRBD1 covers 7 bases. J lost 2 bases, V lost 1 base, and 9 bases had no gene match. The CDR3 runs to 16 residues. Germline V CDR1 and CDR2: SGHRS, YFSETQ. As DNA, the CDR3 is TGCGCCAGCAGCTTGTTCCCAGACAGGGACACCTACGAGCAGTACTTC. As protein: CASSLFPDRDTYEQYF.

In this sample, this clone turned up once. The CDR3 loop reads CASEGTDQETQYF. The CDR3 region has the DNA TGTGCCAGTGAAGGGACAGACCAAGAGACCCAGTACTTC. The genes are TRBV19 and TRBJ2-5, with 7 bases lining up with TRBD1. The CDR3 has 13 amino acids. Germline-derived CDR1 and CDR2 are LNHDA and SQIVND (reference sequence). After removal of 8 bases from V and 0 bases from J, the junction contained 3 bases not matched to a gene.

This clone showed up just a few times. The gene calls are TRBV4-1 and TRBJ1-4, with D uncertain. Germline V gives CDR1 MGHRA, CDR2 YSYEKL. This CDR3 spans 16 amino acids. Deletions cut 6 bases from V and 8 bases from J, with 22 bases between. CDR3: CASRPRSEVTLEKLFF. The CDR3 coding sequence is TGCGCCAGCAGGCCGCGGTCGGAGGTTACTCTCGAAAAACTGTTTTTT.

V and J are TRBV4-1 and TRBJ1-4; a weak D match, TRBD1 (6 bases). This CDR3 is built from 16 residues. The germline V gene encodes CDR1 MGHRA and CDR2 YSYEKL. Deletions cut 4 bases from V and 7 bases from J, with 19 bases between. This CDR3 is CASSRSGGRIGEKLFF. Written as DNA, the CDR3 is TGCGCCAGCAGCCGGTCCGGGGGGCGTATAGGTGAAAAACTGTTTTTT.

The J gene is TRBJ1-2, the V gene TRBV12-5, with TRBD1 matching 8 bases. J was trimmed by 6 bases and V by 7 bases; bases with no gene match: 13. Germline values: CDR1 LGHNT, CDR2 FRNRAP. The CDR3 runs to 15 residues. The CDR3 loop reads CASAKSGQGVDGYTF. The DNA for the CDR3 is TGTGCTAGTGCCAAATCAGGACAGGGTGTCGATGGCTACACCTTC.

The gene calls are TRBV11-3 and TRBJ2-7, with 7 nucleotides matching TRBD1. This CDR3 spans 14 amino acids. The ends lost 5 bases at V and 0 bases at J; junction bases unmatched: 4. The germline V gene encodes CDR1 SGHNT and CDR2 YENEEA. The CDR3 DNA reads as TGTGCCAGCAGCGACCGGGACAGCTCCTACGAGCAGTACTTC. It translates to CASSDRDSSYEQYF. Filled out from reference TRBV11-3 and TRBJ2-7, the complete variable domain reads EAGVVQSPRYKIIEKKQPVAFWCNPISGHNTLYWYLQNLGQGPELLIRYENEEAVDDSQLPKDRFSAERLKGVDSTLKIQPAELGDSAVYLCASSDRDSSYEQYFGPGTRLTVT.

This chain joins TRBV27 and TRBJ2-1, with D maybe TRBD2 (6 bases). This CDR3 spans 14 amino acids. V was cut by 6 bases and J by 3 bases, with 12 bases left in between. Germline CDR1 and CDR2: MNHEY and SMNVEV (reference sequence). The DNA for the CDR3 is TGTGCCAGCAGAACCAGCGGGCTCTACAATGAGCAGTTCTTC. This encodes CASRTSGLYNEQFF.

J is TRBJ1-3 and V is TRBV6-1, with unresolved D. This CDR3 is 15 amino acids long. Germline CDR1 MNHNS, CDR2 SASEGT. Trimming removed 2 bases from V and 0 bases from J, with 8 bases in between. DNA for the CDR3: TGTGCCAGCAGTGAAAGAACGGGCTCTGGAAACACCATATATTTT. It encodes CASSERTGSGNTIYF.

This clone appeared a single time. The genes are TRBV28 and TRBJ2-7; D is uncertain. Germline CDR1 is MDHEN and CDR2 is SYDVKM. Trimming left V 3 bases short and J 3 bases short, with 6 bases between. This CDR3 spans 12 amino acids. CDR3: CASSFMGYEQYF. The DNA of the CDR3 is TGTGCCAGCAGTTTCATGGGCTACGAGCAGTACTTC.

The rearrangement joins TRBV7-3 to TRBJ2-3; D is unresolved. The length of the CDR3 is 13 residues. Between the trimmed V and J ends, which lost 5 bases and 0 bases, there was a span of 6 bases. Germline CDR1 reads SGHTA; CDR2 reads FQGTGA. The CDR3 loop reads CASSISSTDTQYF. The CDR3 DNA reads as TGTGCCAGCAGCATATCTAGCACAGATACGCAGTATTTT.

J is TRBJ2-2 and V is TRBV28; TRBD2 matches 10 bases. The CDR3 is 14 amino acids. Germline V lookup: CDR1 MDHEN, CDR2 SYDVKM. V shed 9 bases, J shed 8 bases, and the junction held 9 bases outside the gene matches. The CDR3 region is CASFLAGAAGELFF. The CDR3 bases are TGTGCCAGTTTTCTAGCGGGAGCTGCTGGGGAGCTGTTTTTT.

Note on this clone: Other DNA variants within this sample encode the same CDR3. The chain couples TRBV30 to TRBJ2-7; D ambiguous. Germline V CDR1 and CDR2: GTSNPN, SVGIG (reference sequence). Between the trimmed V and J ends, which lost 0 bases and 1 base, there was a span of 7 bases. The CDR3 has 13 amino acids. The CDR3 here is CAWSVSSSYEQYF. The CDR3 coding sequence is TGTGCCTGGAGTGTATCCAGTTCCTACGAGCAGTACTTC.

The chain is built from TRBV10-2 and TRBJ1-5, with no clear D. Germline-derived CDR1 and CDR2 are WSHSY and SAAADI. The length of the CDR3 is 14 residues. With 6 bases removed from V and 5 bases from J, the gap between germline ends came to 14 bases. CDR3 coding DNA: TGCGCCAGCAGGGGAAGAGGAGGAGATCAGCCCCAGCATTTT. Its translation: CASRGRGGDQPQHF.

This chain joins TRBV28 and TRBJ2-1; TRBD2 aligns across 7 bases. Looked up from germline, CDR1 is MDHEN and CDR2 is SYDVKM. V dropped 5 bases and J dropped 5; count of bases not matched to a gene: 6. The CDR3 consists of 14 residues. Here the CDR3 DNA reads TGTGCCAGCAGTCCAGCCCTAGCGGACAATGAGCAGTTCTTC. This translates into CASSPALADNEQFF.

CDR3 nucleotide sequence: TGCGCCAGCACCCTGAGCGGGCAGAACTACGAGCAGTACTTC. This codes for CASTLSGQNYEQYF. V gene TRBV5-1 combines with J gene TRBJ2-7, with a weak D call TRBD2 (6 bases). The V gene's germline CDR1 is SGHRS and CDR2 YFSETQ. The CDR3 contains 14 residues. V was shortened by 6 bases and J by 3 bases, with 16 bases between the two germline ends.

Comments on this clone: This specimen includes other DNA sequences encoding the same CDR3. The chain employs TRBV27 and TRBJ2-1; 9 bases line up with TRBD2. Germline V CDR1 and CDR2: MNHEY, SMNVEV (reference sequence). V was pared by 0 bases and J by 2 bases, with 2 bases of the junction left unmatched. The CDR3 contains 16 residues. The CDR3 DNA follows: TGTGCCAGCAGTTTATCTAGCGGGAGAACCTACAATGAGCAGTTCTTC. It specifies CASSLSSGRTYNEQFF.

The chain recombines TRBV6-5 with TRBJ2-1; 12 bases are shared with TRBD2. The CDR3 is 12 amino acids. V shed 10 bases and J 9 bases; nucleotides not matched to a gene: 4. The V gene's germline CDR1 is MNHEY and CDR2 SVGAGI. CDR3 protein: CATKTSGGEQFF. The CDR3, as DNA: TGTGCCACCAAGACTAGCGGGGGTGAGCAGTTCTTC.

The V call is TRBV7-9, the J call TRBJ2-3; no clear D. V was pared by 6 bases and J by 5 bases, with 9 bases between. The CDR3 has 12 amino acids. Germline V gives CDR1 SEHNR, CDR2 FQNEAQ (reference sequence). The CDR3 DNA is TGTGCCAGCAGGGGATACGGAGATACGCAGTATTTT. Translated, it gives CASRGYGDTQYF.

The V and J genes are TRBV19 and TRBJ2-2; D may be TRBD2 (5 bases). CDR1 and CDR2 from the germline V gene are LNHDA and SQIVND (reference sequence). The CDR3 sequence is 17 residues long. V was pared by 1 base and J by 6 bases, with 18 bases between. CDR3 sequence: CASSIGWARRIAGELFF. For the CDR3, the DNA is TGTGCCAGTAGTATAGGGTGGGCAAGGAGGATAGCCGGGGAGCTGTTTTTT.

This clone has only one observation. The genes are TRBV5-1 and TRBJ2-1; TRBD2 agrees at 15 bases. There are 18 residues in the CDR3. The germline CDR1 and CDR2 sequences are SGHRS and YFSETQ. The J segment lost 0 bases and the V segment lost 4 bases, leaving 5 bases of the junction unmatched. CDR3: CASSIGTSGRTSYNEQFF. DNA for the CDR3: TGCGCCAGCAGCATTGGGACTAGCGGGAGGACCTCCTACAATGAGCAGTTCTTC.

The rearrangement uses TRBV2 and TRBJ2-1, with TRBD1 identical over 8 bases. The V and J ends lost 5 bases and 0 bases, in that order; junction bases with no gene match: 6. CDR1 SNHLY and CDR2 FYNNEI come from the germline V gene. There are 16 residues in the CDR3. The CDR3 reads CASSQGQGVSYNEQFF. CDR3 coding DNA: TGTGCCAGCAGTCAAGGACAGGGTGTCTCCTACAATGAGCAGTTCTTC.

The chain employs TRBV27 and TRBJ1-1; tentatively, D is TRBD1 (6 bases). Per germline, CDR1 MNHEY and CDR2 SMNVEV (reference sequence). The CDR3 length is 14 residues. The ends were cut back, 5 bases at V and 4 bases at J, with 14 bases in the middle. The CDR3 region is CASSPQGGSTEAFF. CDR3 nucleotide sequence: TGTGCCAGCAGTCCCCAAGGGGGTAGCACTGAAGCTTTCTTT.